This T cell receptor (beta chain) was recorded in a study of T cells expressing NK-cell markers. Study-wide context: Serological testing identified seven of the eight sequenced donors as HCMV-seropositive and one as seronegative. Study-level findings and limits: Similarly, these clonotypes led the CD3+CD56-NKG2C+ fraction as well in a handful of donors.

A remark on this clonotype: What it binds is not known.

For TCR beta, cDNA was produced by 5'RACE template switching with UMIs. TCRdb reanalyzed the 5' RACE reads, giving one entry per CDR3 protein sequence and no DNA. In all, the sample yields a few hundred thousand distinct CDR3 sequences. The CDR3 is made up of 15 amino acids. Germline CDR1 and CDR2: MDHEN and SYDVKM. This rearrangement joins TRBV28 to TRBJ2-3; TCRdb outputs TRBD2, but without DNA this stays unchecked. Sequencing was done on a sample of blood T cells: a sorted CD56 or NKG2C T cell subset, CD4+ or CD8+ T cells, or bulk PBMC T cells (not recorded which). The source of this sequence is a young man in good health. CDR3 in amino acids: CASITSGISTDTQYF.